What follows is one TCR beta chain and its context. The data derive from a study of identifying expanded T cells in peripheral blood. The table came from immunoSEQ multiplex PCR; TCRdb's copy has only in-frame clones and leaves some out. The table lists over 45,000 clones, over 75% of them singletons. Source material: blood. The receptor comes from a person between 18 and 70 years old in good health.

The CDR3 protein is CATSRDRDRVDEQYV. The CDR3 DNA reads TGTGCCACCAGCAGAGATAGGGACAGGGTCGACGAGCAGTACGTC. This sequence joins TRBV15 and TRBJ2-7; 9 positions match TRBD1. V shed 0 bases, J shed 5 bases, and the junction held 5 bases outside the gene matches. The CDR3 contains 15 residues. Germline-derived CDR1 and CDR2 are LNHNV and YYDKDF (reference sequence).